This T cell receptor beta chain was sequenced during a study of blood T cells in healthy people across ages (dated by TCRdb to between 2015 and 2016). Concerning the study at large: Template switching captured roughly one uniquely barcoded TCR beta cDNA molecule per two T cells in model experiments. Using deep sequencing normalized with unique cDNA molecular identifiers, the study measured how TCR beta repertoire diversity changes with age. The study analyzed two additional independent replicas of 1 million unique cDNA reads from the same blood draw for two donors, one aged 18 to 30 and one aged 80 or older. To avoid experimental bias, donors of different ages were randomly spread across the sequencing lanes. The donors were divided into four age groups: young (average approximately 15 years), middle-aged (approximately 42), aged (under 70) and long-lived (more than 75). Study-wide conclusions, independent of this receptor: Because profiling used bulk unsorted PBMCs, naive and antigen-experienced compartments could not be compared conclusively. Observed TCR beta diversity per million T cells fell roughly linearly with age, and a significant reduction was already apparent by age roughly 40. The percentage of naive T cells measured by flow cytometry correlated strongly with observed TCR beta diversity. Compared with the aged group, the long-lived group had more naive CD4+ T cells, fewer expanded clones and increased TCR diversity, a pattern suggesting age selection. Estimates of total diversity from one million sequenced T cells were regarded as lower bounds and underestimates. The CMV infection status of donors was not known, potentially confounding age-related changes in expanded clonotypes.

As concerns this clonotype: It lacks a known antigen. Base-call qualities are not available, and no considerably larger clone is one nucleotide away.

Systemically healthy Caucasian individuals from Russia, 39 in total and aged roughly 6 to 100 years, were included as donors. Roughly 11 milliliters of peripheral blood were drawn from each donor into EDTA-treated Vacutainer tubes. Ficoll-Paque density-gradient centrifugation was used to isolate PBMCs, with at least 6.5 million per sample. Trizol reagent was used to extract total RNA from the PBMCs, yielding at least 6 micrograms per sample. Naive CD45RAhigh/CD27high T cell percentages were measured by flow cytometry on a PBMC aliquot from every donor. At the junction V is shortened by 1 base and J by 6 bases, with 12 bases in between. The CDR3 runs 14 amino acids, cysteine and phenylalanine included. Only the CDR3 DNA stays, 42 bases, in frame from base 1. CDR1 and CDR2 (LNHNV, YYDKDF) derive from the germline V gene (reference sequence). Library preparation employed 5' RACE. Sequencing was carried out with an Illumina HiSeq 2500. A second 7 to 11 cycle PCR used a sample-barcoded 5' primer and a J-beta primer mix. A unique molecular identifier was introduced onto each TCR beta cDNA molecule by a template-switch 5' adaptor carrying 12 random nucleotides. Each sample yielded at least 3 million CDR3-containing paired-end reads. First-strand cDNA synthesis was performed from all RNA using the Mint cDNA synthesis kit, with priming by a TRBC-specific oligonucleotide. After uracil-DNA glycosylase treatment, a first 18-cycle PCR used universal primers M1SS and BC2_uni_R on all cDNA. Processing in the source paper ran as follows. Normalization of each sample was performed by random selection of 1 million high-quality reads, each carrying a distinct molecular identifier. Instead of being binned into consensus sequences, reads that shared molecular identifiers were thrown out. MiTCR, set to a Q25 quality threshold and the strictest error-elimination algorithm, was used for CDR3 identification, clonotype clustering and error correction. A nonparametric unseen species model with Euler transformation was used to estimate a lower bound on total TCR beta diversity. TCRdb trimmed public reads at Q25 via fastp, called clones via MiXCR and kept in-frame beta chains. Merged by CDR3 protein, the rows form single entries marked with the most common genes and DNA. Here the V and J calls rest on TCRdb's processing, not on the authors' analysis. Across this sample there are some 1,500,000 distinct CDR3 sequences, with 42% seen only once. Jointly, the top ten make up about 4% of the sample.

In this chain, TRBV15 is recombined with TRBJ1-2; TRBD1 is possibly the D segment (5 matching bases). This receptor was taken from a woman between 18 and 30 years old in good health. Source material: blood. The CDR3: CATSRAAGSNGYTF. The nucleotide sequence is given as TGTGCCACCAGCAGAGCCGCAGGGAGCAATGGCTACACCTTC.